The 16 T cell receptor beta chains presented below share a single source sample, sequenced in a study of T cells expressing NK-cell markers. TCRdb reprocessed the 5' RACE reads and keeps a single row for each CDR3 protein, giving no DNA. This repertoire comprises some 300,000 distinct CDR3 sequences; its ten largest clones make up under 0.5%. Sequencing used blood T cells: a sorted CD56 or NKG2C T cell subset, CD4+ or CD8+ T cells, or bulk PBMC T cells (not recorded which). The origin of the receptors is a man younger than 35 in good health.

The V gene is TRBV4-1, the J gene TRBJ2-3; TCRdb proposes TRBD1, but this gene call is untestable without DNA. The CDR3 is 16 amino acids. Germline V gene lookup returns CDR1 MGHRA and CDR2 YSYEKL. CDR3 protein: CASSQDSVGQGGTQYF.

The chain has TRBV6-5 and TRBJ2-3; TCRdb picks TRBD1, but there is no DNA to check that call. Germline loops: CDR1 MNHEY, CDR2 SVGAGI. The CDR3 is 13 amino acids. The CDR3 spells CASSHRGTDTQYF.

The CDR3 region is CASSLSRGRASEQYF. The genes are TRBV27 and TRBJ2-7. Germline V gene lookup returns CDR1 MNHEY and CDR2 SMNVEV (reference sequence). This CDR3 has 15 residues.

This chain uses TRBV25-1 with TRBJ2-5; TCRdb's D call, TRBD2, is unchecked because there is no DNA. The germline gives CDR1 MGHDK, CDR2 SYGVNS. The CDR3 spans 14 residues. The CDR3 loop is CASSDILAQETQYF.

The CDR3 is CASRTGQSHPDTQYF. The genes are TRBV5-4 and TRBJ2-3; TCRdb's D call, TRBD1, is unchecked because there is no DNA. From germline, CDR1 is SGHNT and CDR2 YYREEE (reference sequence). The CDR3 loop spans 15 amino acids.

V gene TRBV19 combines with J gene TRBJ2-7. This CDR3 is built from 14 residues. Per germline, CDR1 LNHDA and CDR2 SQIVND (reference sequence). This CDR3 reads CASSIAGILTEQYF.

The rearrangement links TRBV7-2 to TRBJ2-5; TCRdb lists TRBD2, though no DNA is available to test this call. The CDR3 loop spans 13 amino acids. Germline CDR1 SGHTA, CDR2 FQGNSA. CDR3 amino acids: CASQPGGERTQYF.

This chain uses TRBV12-3 or TRBV12-4 with TRBJ2-1; as DNA is missing, the TRBD1 call by TCRdb cannot be tested. CDR3 length: 18 amino acids. CDR3 in amino acids: CASRTDLVQGVPYNEQFF.

The V call is TRBV5-1, the J call TRBJ2-1. Per germline, CDR1 SGHRS and CDR2 YFSETQ. The CDR3 length is 16 residues. Here the CDR3 reads CASSLAKQISYNEQFF.

The rearrangement joins TRBV7-8 to TRBJ1-1. Germline CDR1 SGHVS, CDR2 FQNEAQ. The CDR3 is 15 residues long. This CDR3 reads CASSFGRVLDLEAFF.

The chain uses TRBV11-2 and TRBJ1-1. The CDR3 has 18 residues. Germline V gene data show CDR1 as SGHAT and CDR2 as FQNNGV. The CDR3 sequence: CASSLVSGVLKLATEAFF.

The genes are TRBV12-3 or TRBV12-4 and TRBJ1-5; checking the TCRdb D call of TRBD1 is not possible without DNA. There are 14 residues in the CDR3. The CDR3 region is CASSPPGTGQPQHF.

The rearrangement joins TRBV5-4 to TRBJ2-5. Germline assignment: CDR1 SGHNT and CDR2 YYREEE (reference sequence). The CDR3 is 14 amino acids. The CDR3 spells CASSLFAVEETQYF.

The chain recombines TRBV18 with TRBJ1-4; TCRdb's D call of TRBD1 is untestable without DNA. Per germline, CDR1 KGHSH and CDR2 LQKENI. The CDR3 has 15 amino acids. CDR3: CASSPRTGGNEKLFF.

This chain connects TRBV29-1 to TRBJ2-7; TCRdb calls TRBD2, which cannot be checked without DNA. The germline V gene has CDR1 SQVTM and CDR2 ANQGSEA. This CDR3 contains 13 residues. This CDR3 reads CSVEGGSGNEQYF.

This chain uses TRBV20-1 with TRBJ2-1; without DNA, the TCRdb call of TRBD2 cannot be checked. The germline V gene has CDR1 DFQATT and CDR2 SNEGSKA (reference sequence). The CDR3 length is 19 residues. The CDR3 loop is CSARDGGLAISSSYNEQFF.